Listed below are T cell receptor beta chains from one sample, sequenced in a study of T cells after yellow fever vaccination. MiXCR, run by TCRdb on the 5' RACE reads, gives a single entry per CDR3 protein. The table records around 72,000 distinct CDR3 sequences, about 7.7% of them present only once. This specimen consisted of CD8+ T cells sorted from PBMCs, obtained 10 to 11 days after the first yellow fever vaccination. Receptor source: a man aged 18-30 years who received the YFV17D yellow fever vaccine. The CDR3 runs from the conserved cysteine through the conserved F or W. The order of the fields is V gene, J gene, D gene, clone size, CDR3 protein, CDR3 DNA. The D gene is left open where the match is weak. Expanded clones are given a class, and other clones once, few, many or no size at all.

v_call: TRBV4-1; j_call: TRBJ2-7; d_call: NA; clone_size: many; cdr3_aa: CASSQDRDSTYEQYF; cdr3_nt: TGCGCCAGCAGCCAAGATCGAGACAGTACCTACGAGCAGTACTTC
v_call: TRBV7-9; j_call: TRBJ2-2; d_call: TRBD2; clone_size: many; cdr3_aa: CASTQTSGSTGELFF; cdr3_nt: TGTGCCAGCACCCAGACTAGCGGGTCCACCGGGGAGCTGTTTTTT
v_call: TRBV4-1; j_call: TRBJ1-1; d_call: NA; clone_size: few; cdr3_aa: CASSQPGLGTEAFF; cdr3_nt: TGCGCCAGCAGCCAACCGGGGCTGGGGACTGAAGCTTTCTTT
v_call: TRBV4-1; j_call: TRBJ2-7; d_call: NA; clone_size: few; cdr3_aa: CASSQEAQGDEQYF; cdr3_nt: TGCGCCAGCAGCCAAGAGGCGCAGGGCGACGAGCAGTACTTC
v_call: TRBV7-8; j_call: TRBJ2-2; d_call: NA; clone_size: many; cdr3_aa: CASSLTVTGELFF; cdr3_nt: TGTGCCAGCAGCTTAACGGTGACCGGGGAGCTGTTTTTT
v_call: TRBV27; j_call: TRBJ2-1; d_call: TRBD2; clone_size: many; cdr3_aa: CASSPISGGAGLNEQFF; cdr3_nt: TGTGCCAGCAGCCCCATAAGCGGGGGGGCTGGTTTGAATGAGCAGTTCTTC
v_call: TRBV7-2; j_call: TRBJ2-7; d_call: NA; clone_size: few; cdr3_aa: CASSPPPWPEQYF; cdr3_nt: TGTGCCAGCAGCCCGCCCCCGTGGCCCGAGCAGTACTTC
v_call: TRBV5-6; j_call: TRBJ2-7; d_call: TRBD2; clone_size: NA; cdr3_aa: CASSWGLARTEQYF; cdr3_nt: TGTGCCAGCAGCTGGGGACTAGCGAGGACCGAGCAGTACTTC
v_call: TRBV15; j_call: TRBJ2-3; d_call: NA; clone_size: few; cdr3_aa: CATSRGTGTDTQYF; cdr3_nt: TGTGCCACCAGCAGAGGGACAGGCACAGATACGCAGTATTTT
v_call: TRBV19; j_call: TRBJ1-5; d_call: TRBD1; clone_size: NA; cdr3_aa: CASRTLLGDSSNQPQHF; cdr3_nt: TGTGCCAGTAGGACCCTACTGGGGGACAGTAGCAATCAGCCCCAGCATTTT
v_call: TRBV4-1; j_call: TRBJ1-1; d_call: NA; clone_size: NA; cdr3_aa: CASSQGGANTEAFF; cdr3_nt: TGCGCCAGCAGCCAAGGAGGGGCAAACACTGAAGCTTTCTTT
v_call: TRBV29-1; j_call: TRBJ2-1; d_call: NA; clone_size: few; cdr3_aa: CSVDGQGKEYEQFF; cdr3_nt: TGCAGCGTTGATGGCCAGGGAAAGGAGTATGAGCAGTTCTTC
v_call: TRBV4-1; j_call: TRBJ2-7; d_call: NA; clone_size: many; cdr3_aa: CASRVLERGKEEQYF; cdr3_nt: TGCGCCAGCAGGGTTCTAGAACGGGGGAAAGAGGAGCAGTACTTC
v_call: TRBV19; j_call: TRBJ2-3; d_call: NA; clone_size: NA; cdr3_aa: CASSIDQRGPSTDTQYF; cdr3_nt: TGTGCCAGTAGTATAGATCAGAGGGGCCCAAGCACAGATACGCAGTATTTT
v_call: TRBV4-2; j_call: TRBJ2-1; d_call: NA; clone_size: many; cdr3_aa: CASSQRLTGISYNEQFF; cdr3_nt: TGTGCCAGCAGCCAGAGGCTGACTGGTATCTCCTACAATGAGCAGTTCTTC
v_call: TRBV6-2/TRBV6-3; j_call: TRBJ2-2; d_call: TRBD1; clone_size: many; cdr3_aa: CASSSEDRVGTGELFF; cdr3_nt: TGTGCCAGCAGTTCCGAGGACAGGGTGGGGACCGGGGAGCTGTTTTTT
v_call: TRBV7-9; j_call: TRBJ1-2; d_call: TRBD1; clone_size: few; cdr3_aa: CASSYGTGVSGYTF; cdr3_nt: TGTGCCAGCAGTTACGGGACAGGAGTTTCTGGCTACACCTTC
v_call: TRBV12-3/TRBV12-4; j_call: TRBJ1-1; d_call: NA; clone_size: many; cdr3_aa: CASSLSGQGGTEAFF; cdr3_nt: TGTGCCAGCAGTTTATCGGGGCAGGGCGGCACTGAAGCTTTCTTT
v_call: TRBV9; j_call: TRBJ1-2; d_call: NA; clone_size: NA; cdr3_aa: CASSVGRPTYGYTF; cdr3_nt: TGTGCCAGCAGCGTAGGCAGGCCAACTTATGGCTACACCTTC
v_call: TRBV19; j_call: TRBJ1-1; d_call: TRBD1; clone_size: many; cdr3_aa: CASSLTGPNTEAFF; cdr3_nt: TGTGCCAGTAGCTTGACAGGGCCGAACACTGAAGCTTTCTTT
v_call: TRBV15; j_call: TRBJ2-1; d_call: TRBD2; clone_size: many; cdr3_aa: CATSRGGGSGEQFF; cdr3_nt: TGTGCCACCAGCCGGGGGGGCGGTTCAGGGGAGCAGTTCTTC
v_call: TRBV6-5; j_call: TRBJ2-7; d_call: NA; clone_size: many; cdr3_aa: CASSYSITGYDEQYF; cdr3_nt: TGTGCCAGCAGTTACTCGATTACAGGGTACGACGAGCAGTACTTC
v_call: TRBV20-1; j_call: TRBJ2-7; d_call: NA; clone_size: NA; cdr3_aa: CSASSIILPYEQYF; cdr3_nt: TGCAGTGCTAGTTCTATAATACTTCCCTACGAGCAGTACTTC
v_call: TRBV6-4; j_call: TRBJ2-2; d_call: TRBD1; clone_size: many; cdr3_aa: CASSGTGTGELFF; cdr3_nt: TGTGCCAGCAGTGGGACAGGCACCGGGGAGCTGTTTTTT
v_call: TRBV7-2; j_call: TRBJ2-4; d_call: NA; clone_size: many; cdr3_aa: CASSGGQDRNIQYF; cdr3_nt: TGTGCCAGCAGCGGAGGCCAGGACCGAAACATTCAGTACTTC
v_call: TRBV6-2/TRBV6-3; j_call: TRBJ2-7; d_call: NA; clone_size: many; cdr3_aa: CASSYDTEQYF; cdr3_nt: TGTGCCAGCAGTTACGACACAGAGCAGTACTTC
v_call: TRBV29-1; j_call: TRBJ2-1; d_call: NA; clone_size: many; cdr3_aa: CSVEGTVPIEQFF; cdr3_nt: TGCAGCGTTGAGGGTACCGTCCCAATTGAGCAGTTCTTC
v_call: TRBV10-3; j_call: TRBJ2-4; d_call: TRBD1; clone_size: many; cdr3_aa: CAISAQGVNLAKNIQYF; cdr3_nt: TGTGCCATCAGTGCCCAGGGGGTGAACCTAGCCAAAAACATTCAGTACTTC
v_call: TRBV27; j_call: TRBJ2-4; d_call: NA; clone_size: many; cdr3_aa: CASGSQEAKNIQYF; cdr3_nt: TGTGCCAGCGGGTCCCAGGAAGCCAAAAACATTCAGTACTTC
v_call: TRBV6-5; j_call: TRBJ2-3; d_call: NA; clone_size: few; cdr3_aa: CASSSGNREDTQYF; cdr3_nt: TGTGCCAGCAGTTCCGGGAACCGGGAAGATACGCAGTATTTT
v_call: TRBV11-3; j_call: TRBJ2-4; d_call: TRBD1; clone_size: NA; cdr3_aa: CASSLRDRGAIQYF; cdr3_nt: TGTGCCAGCAGCTTACGGGACAGGGGGGCCATTCAGTACTTC
v_call: TRBV6-2/TRBV6-3; j_call: TRBJ1-1; d_call: NA; clone_size: NA; cdr3_aa: CASSHETLMNTEAFF; cdr3_nt: TGTGCCAGCAGTCATGAAACGCTTATGAACACTGAAGCTTTCTTT
v_call: TRBV27; j_call: TRBJ2-5; d_call: NA; clone_size: many; cdr3_aa: CASSFQGRETQYF; cdr3_nt: TGTGCCAGCAGTTTTCAGGGGAGAGAGACCCAGTACTTC
v_call: TRBV12-3/TRBV12-4; j_call: TRBJ1-2; d_call: NA; clone_size: few; cdr3_aa: CASSPGTPAFYGYTF; cdr3_nt: TGTGCCAGCAGTCCCGGAACACCCGCCTTCTATGGCTACACCTTC
v_call: TRBV4-1; j_call: TRBJ2-1; d_call: NA; clone_size: few; cdr3_aa: CASSQDYSSYNEQFF; cdr3_nt: TGCGCCAGCAGCCAAGATTATAGCTCCTACAATGAGCAGTTCTTC
v_call: TRBV11-3; j_call: TRBJ2-3; d_call: TRBD2; clone_size: NA; cdr3_aa: CASSISPGLAGGTVLTDTQYF; cdr3_nt: TGTGCCAGCAGCATCAGCCCGGGACTAGCGGGGGGCACCGTTCTCACAGATACGCAGTATTTT
v_call: TRBV29-1; j_call: TRBJ1-2; d_call: NA; clone_size: many; cdr3_aa: CSVEEGWAGYTF; cdr3_nt: TGCAGCGTTGAAGAGGGATGGGCGGGCTACACCTTC
v_call: TRBV29-1; j_call: TRBJ2-2; d_call: NA; clone_size: many; cdr3_aa: CSVDVGTTNTGELFF; cdr3_nt: TGCAGCGTTGATGTCGGGACAACGAACACCGGGGAGCTGTTTTTT
v_call: TRBV28; j_call: TRBJ1-2; d_call: TRBD1; clone_size: many; cdr3_aa: CASSQPPGQGAHGYTF; cdr3_nt: TGTGCCAGCAGCCAGCCACCTGGACAGGGGGCACATGGCTACACCTTC
v_call: TRBV6-1; j_call: TRBJ2-2; d_call: TRBD2; clone_size: many; cdr3_aa: CASRTSGGDDTGELFF; cdr3_nt: TGTGCCAGCAGAACCAGCGGGGGGGACGACACCGGGGAGCTGTTTTTT
v_call: TRBV27; j_call: TRBJ2-7; d_call: TRBD2; clone_size: NA; cdr3_aa: CASSPGGAIFYEQYF; cdr3_nt: TGTGCCAGCAGCCCGGGGGGGGCGATCTTCTACGAGCAGTACTTC
v_call: TRBV5-7; j_call: TRBJ1-4; d_call: TRBD1; clone_size: many; cdr3_aa: CASSLVLDRDNEKLFF; cdr3_nt: TGTGCCAGCAGCTTGGTGCTGGACAGGGATAATGAAAAACTGTTTTTT
v_call: TRBV13; j_call: TRBJ2-5; d_call: TRBD2; clone_size: NA; cdr3_aa: CASSLGTSGGNPKGTQYF; cdr3_nt: TGTGCCAGCAGCTTGGGGACTAGCGGGGGGAACCCTAAGGGGACCCAGTACTTC
v_call: TRBV7-6; j_call: TRBJ2-1; d_call: TRBD2; clone_size: few; cdr3_aa: CASSLVTGGANNEQFF; cdr3_nt: TGTGCCAGCAGCTTAGTAACCGGGGGGGCCAACAATGAGCAGTTCTTC
v_call: TRBV6-5; j_call: TRBJ2-2; d_call: NA; clone_size: many; cdr3_aa: CASSPPPGFAGELFF; cdr3_nt: TGTGCCAGCAGTCCCCCCCCAGGGTTTGCCGGGGAGCTGTTTTTT
v_call: TRBV20-1; j_call: TRBJ2-3; d_call: TRBD1; clone_size: few; cdr3_aa: CSAPGTGRLDTQYF; cdr3_nt: TGCAGTGCTCCCGGGACAGGGAGACTTGATACGCAGTATTTT
v_call: TRBV5-1; j_call: TRBJ2-1; d_call: TRBD2; clone_size: many; cdr3_aa: CASSLVLAGQIEQFF; cdr3_nt: TGCGCCAGCAGCTTGGTACTAGCGGGCCAAATTGAGCAGTTCTTC
v_call: TRBV27; j_call: TRBJ1-4; d_call: TRBD1; clone_size: NA; cdr3_aa: CASRPLGQGGEKLFF; cdr3_nt: TGTGCCAGCAGGCCCCTGGGGCAGGGGGGCGAAAAACTGTTTTTT
v_call: TRBV7-2; j_call: TRBJ1-5; d_call: TRBD1; clone_size: many; cdr3_aa: CASSLDRVHQPQHF; cdr3_nt: TGTGCCAGCAGCTTGGACAGGGTTCATCAGCCCCAGCATTTT
v_call: TRBV7-8; j_call: TRBJ2-7; d_call: NA; clone_size: many; cdr3_aa: CASSRDIYEQYF; cdr3_nt: TGTGCCAGCAGCCGGGACATTTACGAGCAGTACTTC
v_call: TRBV7-9; j_call: TRBJ2-3; d_call: NA; clone_size: many; cdr3_aa: CAIQGEGGLTDTQYF; cdr3_nt: TGTGCCATCCAGGGGGAGGGGGGGTTGACAGATACGCAGTATTTT
v_call: TRBV7-9; j_call: TRBJ2-2; d_call: TRBD1; clone_size: NA; cdr3_aa: CASRPGTEYTGELFF; cdr3_nt: TGTGCCAGCAGACCCGGGACAGAGTACACCGGGGAGCTGTTTTTT
v_call: TRBV20-1; j_call: TRBJ2-7; d_call: TRBD2; clone_size: NA; cdr3_aa: CSARFLAGGPYEQYF; cdr3_nt: TGCAGTGCTAGGTTCCTAGCGGGGGGCCCCTACGAGCAGTACTTC
v_call: TRBV12-3/TRBV12-4; j_call: TRBJ1-4; d_call: NA; clone_size: many; cdr3_aa: CASSSNRGFYEKLFF; cdr3_nt: TGTGCCAGCAGTTCCAACAGAGGTTTTTATGAAAAACTGTTTTTT
v_call: TRBV10-3; j_call: TRBJ1-2; d_call: NA; clone_size: few; cdr3_aa: CAIRGNRGYTF; cdr3_nt: TGTGCCATCAGAGGGAATCGGGGCTACACCTTC
v_call: TRBV7-9; j_call: TRBJ2-6; d_call: NA; clone_size: many; cdr3_aa: CASSLDYGNSGANVLTF; cdr3_nt: TGTGCCAGCAGCTTAGATTACGGTAACTCTGGGGCCAACGTCCTGACTTTC
v_call: TRBV7-6; j_call: TRBJ2-7; d_call: TRBD1; clone_size: few; cdr3_aa: CASSYGQGGYEQYF; cdr3_nt: TGTGCCAGCAGCTACGGACAGGGAGGCTACGAGCAGTACTTC
v_call: TRBV20-1; j_call: TRBJ2-5; d_call: NA; clone_size: many; cdr3_aa: CSAIWGETQYF; cdr3_nt: TGCAGCGCCATCTGGGGGGAGACCCAGTACTTC
v_call: TRBV15; j_call: TRBJ2-1; d_call: TRBD1; clone_size: many; cdr3_aa: CATSSDRGRMNEQFF; cdr3_nt: TGTGCCACCAGCAGCGACAGGGGGCGTATGAATGAGCAGTTCTTC
v_call: TRBV6-5; j_call: TRBJ1-5; d_call: NA; clone_size: many; cdr3_aa: CASSYWEGGQPQHF; cdr3_nt: TGTGCCAGCAGTTATTGGGAGGGCGGTCAGCCCCAGCATTTT